This entry is about one T cell receptor (beta chain). This clonotype has at least ten counts. The specificity of this receptor is unknown. Within one base of it there is no much larger clone, and no base qualities were kept. The sample is drawn from a study of T cells in Graves' hyperthyroidism and ophthalmopathy (dated by TCRdb to 2018 to 2020). In terms of the full investigation: Peripheral blood samples were taken at the time of initial diagnosis, prior to any treatment. To identify distinguishing TCR V-J signatures, a discovery cohort of around 98 patients was used, comprising 40 to 45 with Graves' ophthalmopathy and some 57 with stable Graves' hyperthyroidism. Whether ophthalmopathy could be predicted prospectively was tested in an independent validation cohort made up of under 20 hyperthyroidism patients plus 17 patients who later progressed to ophthalmopathy. The 75 to 100 discovery patients were divided at random into training and test sets in a 7:3 ratio. In addition, the study compared T-cell repertoires in thyroid tissue and in blood from roughly 6 Graves' hyperthyroidism patients. After sampling, hyperthyroidism patients received methimazole starting at 30 mg daily, and ophthalmopathy patients received high-dose intravenous methylprednisolone. TCR Vbeta CDR3 sequencing of 120 to 150 peripheral blood samples (roughly 41 ophthalmopathy, about 80 hyperthyroidism and approximately 17 progressor patients) is reported in the paper. The investigation overall reported the following: In validation, progression to ophthalmopathy was predicted by the model with nearly 71% sensitivity and roughly 72% specificity, a median of 6.5 months before onset. Sample size was not statistically predetermined, and blinding of investigators to group allocation was not performed. Blood samples also contained most of the expanded thyroid clonotypes (frequency above 0.001), which suggests that blood repertoires may reflect thyroid immune responses. A 13 V-J signature model separated ophthalmopathy from stable hyperthyroidism, with approximately 87% sensitivity and 81% to 82% specificity in cross-validation and 80%/75% in testing.

From the cysteine through the phenylalanine, the CDR3 covers 16 amino acids. Only the CDR3 portion is preserved as DNA: 48 bases, with reading frame beginning at the first base. CDR1 SEHNR and CDR2 FQNEAQ were looked up in the germline V gene (reference sequence). Germline trimming amounts to 5 bases on V and 2 bases on J, with 9 as the count of junction bases outside the gene matches. Hyperthyroidism patients were aged 18 to 65 years and newly diagnosed, with disease duration of less than 2 months. Exclusion was applied to patients with uncontrolled infections, other autoimmune diseases, pregnancy or lactation. Diagnoses were established on the basis of clinical symptoms, serum thyroxine and TRAb, thyroid ultrasound, and orbital computed tomography. Blood from progressor patients was collected at the time of first diagnosis with hyperthyroidism, before any ophthalmopathy symptoms had appeared. PBMCs were isolated from approximately 10 ml of fresh peripheral blood by Ficoll-Paque density gradient centrifugation. Progressor patients were defined as those initially diagnosed with Graves' hyperthyroidism in whom ophthalmopathy developed during follow-up. Trizol reagent was used to extract total RNA, and RNA quality was then checked on an Agilent 2100 Bioanalyzer.

The TCR beta CDR3 regions were amplified from RNA transcripts. The first round of RT-PCR for the TCR CDR3 was performed with the HTBI primer set and the Qiagen OneStep RT-PCR kit. Libraries were constructed in a second round of multiplex PCR, after which size selection and purification were carried out. The libraries were sequenced on an Illumina HiSeq2000 using paired-end 100 bp reads. The authors' pipeline ran thus. SOAPnuke was used to process the raw data, removing reads that contained adapters or uncalled bases, had a mean Phred below 15, or lacked an exact match to the constant primer or identifier. COPE v1.2.5 was used to merge the high-quality paired reads, and each unique nucleotide sequence was defined as a clonotype. Clonotypes were aligned to IMGT TRBV, TRBD and TRBJ reference segments using MiTCR v1.1. The analysis included only V-J combinations with a frequency above 0.0001, which together covered 99.2% of the repertoires. A TCS score was defined as the ratio of F50 (clonal expansion) to E x V (chaos), with BLOSUM62-based TCRdist applied between CDR3 peptides within each V-J. Welch's t-statistics and random forest reduced 500 to 550 V-J features to roughly 13, which were used in a naive Bayes classifier (R e1071). TCRdb reprocessed the public reads (quality trimming at Q25 with fastp, clone calling with MiXCR) and kept in-frame beta chains. Rows with a matching CDR3 protein are joined into one entry that keeps the most common DNA and genes. For this entry, the V and J calls and clone size follow TCRdb and not the study's own pipeline. The sample table records around 300,000 distinct CDR3 sequences; roughly 14% of these occur just once. Almost 8% of the sample belongs to the ten largest clones.

Material: blood. The chain is made from TRBV7-9 and TRBJ2-1, with 7 junctional bases fitting TRBD1. The sequence was collected from a woman aged 25 to 39 with Graves' hyperthyroidism that later progressed to Graves' ophthalmopathy. The CDR3 here reads CASSPTGAATYNEQFF. At the DNA level, the sequence is TGTGCCAGCAGCCCTACAGGGGCCGCTACCTACAATGAGCAGTTCTTC.